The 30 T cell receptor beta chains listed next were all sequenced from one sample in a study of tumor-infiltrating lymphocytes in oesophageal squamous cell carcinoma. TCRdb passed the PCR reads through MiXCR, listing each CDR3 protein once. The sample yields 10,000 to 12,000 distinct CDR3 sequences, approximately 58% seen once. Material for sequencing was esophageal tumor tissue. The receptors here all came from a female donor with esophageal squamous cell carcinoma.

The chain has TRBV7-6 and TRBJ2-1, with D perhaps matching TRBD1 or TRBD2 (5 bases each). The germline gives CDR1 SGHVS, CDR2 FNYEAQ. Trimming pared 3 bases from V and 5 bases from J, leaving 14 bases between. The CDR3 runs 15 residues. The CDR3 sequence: CASSFVYGTHNEQFF. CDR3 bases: TGTGCCAGCAGCTTCGTGTACGGGACCCACAATGAGCAGTTCTTC.

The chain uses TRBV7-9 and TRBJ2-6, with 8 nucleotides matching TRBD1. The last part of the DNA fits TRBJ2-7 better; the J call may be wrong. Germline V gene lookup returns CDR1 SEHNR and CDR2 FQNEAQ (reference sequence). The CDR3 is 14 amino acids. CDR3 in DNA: TGTGCCAGCAGCTTATTACAGGGGGCCTACGAGCAGTACTTC. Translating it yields CASSLLQGAYEQYF.

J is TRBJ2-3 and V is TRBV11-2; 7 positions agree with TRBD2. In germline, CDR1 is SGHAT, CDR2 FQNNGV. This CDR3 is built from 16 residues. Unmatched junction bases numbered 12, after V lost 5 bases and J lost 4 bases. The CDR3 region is CASSQMGRERADTQYF. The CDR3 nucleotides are TGTGCCAGCAGCCAGATGGGGCGGGAGCGGGCAGATACGCAGTATTTT.

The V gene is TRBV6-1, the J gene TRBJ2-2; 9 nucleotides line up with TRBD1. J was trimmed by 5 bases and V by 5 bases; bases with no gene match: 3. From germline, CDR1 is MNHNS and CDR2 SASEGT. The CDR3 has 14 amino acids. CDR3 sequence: CASSTGGDTGELFF. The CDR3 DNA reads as TGTGCCAGCAGTACAGGGGGCGATACCGGGGAGCTGTTTTTT.

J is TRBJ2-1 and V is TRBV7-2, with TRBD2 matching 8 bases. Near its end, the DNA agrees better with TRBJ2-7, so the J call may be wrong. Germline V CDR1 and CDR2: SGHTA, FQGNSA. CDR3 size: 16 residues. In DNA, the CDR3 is TGTGCCAGCAGCTTAGTTGTAGCGGGAAGATACAATGAGCAGTACTTC. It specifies CASSLVVAGRYNEQYF.

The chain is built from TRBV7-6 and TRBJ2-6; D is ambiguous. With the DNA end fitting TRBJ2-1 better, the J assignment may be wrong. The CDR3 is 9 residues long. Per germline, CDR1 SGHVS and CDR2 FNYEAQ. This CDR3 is CASEREQFF. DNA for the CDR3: TGTGCCAGTGAACGGGAGCAGTTCTTC.

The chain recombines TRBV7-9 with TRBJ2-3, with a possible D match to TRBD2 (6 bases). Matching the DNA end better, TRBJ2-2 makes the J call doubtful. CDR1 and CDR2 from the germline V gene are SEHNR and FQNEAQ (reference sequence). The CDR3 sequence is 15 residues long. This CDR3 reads CASSYRDSNTGELFF. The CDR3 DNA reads TGTGCCAGCAGCTACCGGGACTCTAACACCGGGGAGCTGTTTTTT.

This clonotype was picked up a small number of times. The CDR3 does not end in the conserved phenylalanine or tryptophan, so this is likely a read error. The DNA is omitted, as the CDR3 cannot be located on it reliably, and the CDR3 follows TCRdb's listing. This CDR3 is CASSLRALGGANSGSYEQYFGA. The chain links TRBV7-2 to TRBJ2-5; TRBD1 is taken as the D call from the table, unchecked against the DNA. Ends included, the CDR3 has 22 residues. Germline CDR1 SGHTA, CDR2 FQGNSA.

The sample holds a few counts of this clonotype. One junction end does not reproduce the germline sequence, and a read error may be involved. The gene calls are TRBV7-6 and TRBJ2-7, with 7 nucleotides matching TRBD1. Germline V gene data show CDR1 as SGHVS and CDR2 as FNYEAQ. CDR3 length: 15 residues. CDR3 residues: CASSPGQEAPYEQYF. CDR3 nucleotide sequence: TGTGCCAGCAGCCCCGGACAGGAGGCCCCCTACGAGCAGTACTTT.

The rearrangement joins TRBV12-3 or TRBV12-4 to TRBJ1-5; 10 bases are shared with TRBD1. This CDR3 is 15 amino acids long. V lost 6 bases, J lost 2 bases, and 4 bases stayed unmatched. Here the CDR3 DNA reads TGTGCCAGCAGCTGGACAGGGGGTGGCAATCAGCCCCAGCATTTT. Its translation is CASSWTGGGNQPQHF.

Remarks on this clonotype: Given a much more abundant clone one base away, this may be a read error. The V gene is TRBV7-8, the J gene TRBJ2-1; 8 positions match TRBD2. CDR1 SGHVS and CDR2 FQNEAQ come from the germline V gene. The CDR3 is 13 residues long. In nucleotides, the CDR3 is TGTGCCAGCAGCCTGTGGGGAGGCGGGGGGCTGTACTTC. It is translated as CASSLWGGGGLYF.

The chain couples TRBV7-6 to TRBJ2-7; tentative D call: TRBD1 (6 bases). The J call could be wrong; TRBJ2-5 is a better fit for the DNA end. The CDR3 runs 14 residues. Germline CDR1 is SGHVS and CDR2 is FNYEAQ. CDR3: CASNSPGDQETQYF. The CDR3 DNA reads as TGTGCCAGCAACAGCCCAGGGGACCAAGAGACCCAGTACTTC.

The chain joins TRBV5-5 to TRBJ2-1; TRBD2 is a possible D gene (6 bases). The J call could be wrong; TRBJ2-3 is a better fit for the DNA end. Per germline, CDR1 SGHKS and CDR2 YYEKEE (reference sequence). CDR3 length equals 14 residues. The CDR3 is CASSLDSGSATQYF. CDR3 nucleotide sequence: TGTGCCAGCAGCTTGGATAGCGGAAGCGCTACGCAGTATTTT.

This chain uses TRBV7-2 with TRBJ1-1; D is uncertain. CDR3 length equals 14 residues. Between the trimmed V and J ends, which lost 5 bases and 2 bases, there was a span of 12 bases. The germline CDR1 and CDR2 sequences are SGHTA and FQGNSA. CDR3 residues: CASSPGRRNTEAFF. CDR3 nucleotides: TGTGCCAGCAGCCCTGGACGGAGAAACACTGAAGCTTTCTTT.

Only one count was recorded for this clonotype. In DNA form, the CDR3 reads TGTGCCAGCAGCTTACTCCCAGGGGTCGGTACAGATACGCAGTATTTT. Its protein is CASSLLPGVGTDTQYF. J is TRBJ2-3 and V is TRBV7-2; tentative D call: TRBD1 (6 bases). The germline V and J ends were trimmed by 2 bases and 3 bases, with 15 bases remaining between them. This CDR3 has 16 residues. Germline assignment: CDR1 SGHTA and CDR2 FQGNSA.

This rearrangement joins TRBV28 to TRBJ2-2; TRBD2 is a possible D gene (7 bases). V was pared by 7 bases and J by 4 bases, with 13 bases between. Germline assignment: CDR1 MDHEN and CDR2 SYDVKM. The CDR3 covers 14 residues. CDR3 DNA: TGTGCCAGCACCTGGGGGGGGCGCACCGGGGAGCTGTTTTTT. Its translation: CASTWGGRTGELFF. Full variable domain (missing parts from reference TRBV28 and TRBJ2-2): DVKVTQSSRYLVKRTGEKVFLECVQDMDHENMFWYRQDPGLGLRLIYFSYDVKMKEKGDIPEGYSVSREKKERFSLILESASTNQTSMYLCASTWGGRTGELFFGEGSRLTVL.

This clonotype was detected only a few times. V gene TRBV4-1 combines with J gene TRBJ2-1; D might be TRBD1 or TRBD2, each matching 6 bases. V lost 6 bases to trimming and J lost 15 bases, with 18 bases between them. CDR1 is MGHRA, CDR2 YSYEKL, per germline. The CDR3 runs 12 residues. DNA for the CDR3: TGCGCCAGCAGTCATCGAGGCGGGACACGGTTCTTC. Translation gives CASSHRGGTRFF.

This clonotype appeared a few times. CDR3 in amino acids: CASSLGGPKGETQYF. For the CDR3, the DNA is TGTGCCAGCAGCTTAGGAGGACCAAAGGGGGAGACCCAGTACTTC. The chain combines TRBV7-6 with TRBJ2-7, with D perhaps TRBD1 (5 bases). TRBJ2-5 matches the DNA end more closely, so the J call is doubtful. The CDR3 loop spans 15 amino acids. Germline V lookup: CDR1 SGHVS, CDR2 FNYEAQ.

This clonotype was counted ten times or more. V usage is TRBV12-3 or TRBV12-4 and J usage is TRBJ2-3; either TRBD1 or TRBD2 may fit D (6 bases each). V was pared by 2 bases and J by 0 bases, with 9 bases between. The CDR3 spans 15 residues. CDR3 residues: CASSLQGRSTDTQYF. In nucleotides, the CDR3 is TGTGCCAGCAGTTTACAGGGGAGGAGCACAGATACGCAGTATTTT.

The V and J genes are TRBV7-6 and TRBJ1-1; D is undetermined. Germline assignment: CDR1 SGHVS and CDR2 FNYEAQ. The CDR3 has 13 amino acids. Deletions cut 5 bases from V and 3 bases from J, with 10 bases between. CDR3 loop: CASSVKVDTEAFF. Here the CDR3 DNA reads TGTGCCAGCAGCGTGAAAGTCGACACTGAAGCTTTCTTT.

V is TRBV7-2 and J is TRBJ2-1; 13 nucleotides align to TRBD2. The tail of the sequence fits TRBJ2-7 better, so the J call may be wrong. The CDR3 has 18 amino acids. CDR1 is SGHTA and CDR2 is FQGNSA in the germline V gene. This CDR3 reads CASSSGLAGASISYEQYF. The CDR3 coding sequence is TGTGCCAGCAGCTCCGGACTAGCGGGAGCGTCTATCTCCTACGAGCAGTACTTC.

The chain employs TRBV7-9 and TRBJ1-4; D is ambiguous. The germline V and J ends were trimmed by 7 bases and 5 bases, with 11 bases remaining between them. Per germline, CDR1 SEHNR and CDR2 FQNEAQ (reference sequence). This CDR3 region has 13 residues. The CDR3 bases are TGTGCCAGCAAGGACGGGGTAAATGAAAAACTGTTTTTT. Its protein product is CASKDGVNEKLFF.

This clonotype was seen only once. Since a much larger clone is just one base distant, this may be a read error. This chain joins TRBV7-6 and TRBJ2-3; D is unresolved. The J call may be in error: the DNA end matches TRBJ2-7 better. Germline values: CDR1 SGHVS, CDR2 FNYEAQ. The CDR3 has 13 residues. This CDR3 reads CTSSFQYSYEQYF. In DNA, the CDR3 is TGTACCAGCAGCTTTCAGTACTCCTACGAGCAGTACTTC.

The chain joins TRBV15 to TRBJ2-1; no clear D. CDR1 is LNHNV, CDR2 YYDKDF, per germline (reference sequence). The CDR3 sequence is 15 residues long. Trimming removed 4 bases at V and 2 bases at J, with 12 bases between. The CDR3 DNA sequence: TGTGCCACCAGCATGAAAACCTTTGCCTACAATGAGCAGTTCTTC. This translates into CATSMKTFAYNEQFF.

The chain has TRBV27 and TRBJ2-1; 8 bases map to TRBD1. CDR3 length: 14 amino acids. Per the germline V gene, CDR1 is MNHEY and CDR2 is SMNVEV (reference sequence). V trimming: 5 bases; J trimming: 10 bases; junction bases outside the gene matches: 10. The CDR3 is CASSPRTGPYEQFF. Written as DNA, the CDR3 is TGTGCCAGCAGTCCGCGGACAGGGCCCTACGAGCAGTTCTTC.

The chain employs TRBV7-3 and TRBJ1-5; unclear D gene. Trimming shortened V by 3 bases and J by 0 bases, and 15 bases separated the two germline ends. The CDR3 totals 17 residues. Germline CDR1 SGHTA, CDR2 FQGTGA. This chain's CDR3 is CASSFLGLPYSNQPQHF. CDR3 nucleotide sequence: TGTGCCAGCAGCTTTCTTGGGCTCCCTTATAGCAATCAGCCCCAGCATTTT.

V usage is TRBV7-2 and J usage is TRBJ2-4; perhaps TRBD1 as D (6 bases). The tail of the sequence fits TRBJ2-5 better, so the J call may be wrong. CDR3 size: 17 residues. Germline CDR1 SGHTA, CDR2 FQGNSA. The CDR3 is CASSSPYRVLSGETQYF. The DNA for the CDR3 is TGTGCCAGCAGCTCGCCTTACAGGGTATTAAGTGGAGAGACCCAGTACTTC.

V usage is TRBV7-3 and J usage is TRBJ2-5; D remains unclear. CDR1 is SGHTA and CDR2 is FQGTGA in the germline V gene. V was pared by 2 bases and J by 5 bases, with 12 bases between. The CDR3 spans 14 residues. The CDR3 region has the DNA TGTGCCAGCAGCTTAGAGAGTCGTTGGGAGACCCAGTACTTC. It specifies CASSLESRWETQYF.

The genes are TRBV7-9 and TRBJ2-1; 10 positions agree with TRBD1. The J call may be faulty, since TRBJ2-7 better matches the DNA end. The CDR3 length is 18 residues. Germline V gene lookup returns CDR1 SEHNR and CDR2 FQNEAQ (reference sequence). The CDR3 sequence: CASSSRPDRGQSYNEQYF. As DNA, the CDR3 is TGTGCCAGCAGCTCCAGGCCCGACAGGGGGCAGTCCTACAATGAGCAGTACTTC.

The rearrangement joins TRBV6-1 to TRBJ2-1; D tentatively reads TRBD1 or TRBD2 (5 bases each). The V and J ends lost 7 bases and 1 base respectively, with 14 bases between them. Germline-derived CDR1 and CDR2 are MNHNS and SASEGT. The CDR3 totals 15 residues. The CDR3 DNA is TGTGCCAGCAAACCCGAATGGGGGTCCTACAATGAGCAGTTCTTC. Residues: CASKPEWGSYNEQFF.